The rows below give T cell receptor beta chains drawn from one sample of a study of blood T cell repertoires in COVID-19. Assay used: immunoSEQ multiplex PCR; TCRdb lists only in-frame clones, some missing. The sample contains about 54,000 clones, about 89% of which appear only once. Sample: peripheral blood. All receptors derive from a woman aged 55-70 years with active or convalescent COVID-19. Both conserved end residues are part of each CDR3. The D gene is left open where the match is weak. Size is stated for part of the rows, as once, few or many counts, or as a class when the clone is expanded.

TRBJ2-7 TRBD1 NA TRBV25-1 17 CASSGPLGQAASYEQYF TGTGCCAGCAGTGGCCCCCTCGGACAGGCCGCCTCCTACGAGCAGTACTTC
TRBJ2-4 NA NA TRBV5-5 14 CASSLWGTTSLGDF TGTGCCAGCAGCTTGTGGGGCACTACCTCTTTAGGGGACTTC
TRBJ2-1 NA few TRBV11-3 15 CASSLGGSTYNEQFF TGTGCCAGCAGCTTAGGTGGGAGCACCTACAATGAGCAGTTCTTC
TRBJ1-6 NA NA TRBV3-1/TRBV3-2 12 CASSLLNSPLHF TGTGCCAGCAGCCTATTGAATTCACCCCTCCACTTT
TRBJ2-3 TRBD2 once TRBV28 14 CASSGTSGADTQYF TGTGCCAGCAGTGGGACTAGCGGGGCAGATACGCAGTATTTT
TRBJ1-2 NA once TRBV5-6 12 CASSLDSYGYTF TGTGCCAGCAGCCTGGACAGCTATGGCTACACCTTC
TRBJ1-6 NA NA TRBV4-1 16 CASSPREGPYNSPLHF TGCGCCAGCAGCCCGCGGGAGGGCCCCTATAATTCACCCCTCCACTTT
TRBJ2-7 TRBD2 NA TRBV28 16 CASTLGLAGGLYEQYF TGTGCCAGCACCCTCGGACTAGCGGGGGGCCTCTACGAGCAGTACTTC
TRBJ2-1 TRBD1 NA TRBV29-1 16 CSVVPPKTGTYNEQFF TGCAGCGTTGTCCCGCCGAAGACAGGGACCTACAATGAGCAGTTCTTC
TRBJ1-4 NA NA TRBV28 14 CASTIQGFTGKLFF TGTGCCAGCACCATACAGGGATTTACGGGGAAACTGTTTTTT
TRBJ2-1 NA NA TRBV24-1 14 CATSDFRAHNEQFF TGTGCCACCAGTGATTTCAGGGCCCACAATGAGCAGTTCTTC
TRBJ2-1 TRBD2 NA TRBV2 17 CASSEGAGTTIYNEQFF TGTGCCAGCAGTGAAGGGGCCGGGACTACCATATACAATGAGCAGTTCTTC
TRBJ1-5 NA NA TRBV2 17 CASSERGRGYSNQPQHF TGTGCCAGCAGTGAAAGGGGGAGGGGGTATAGCAATCAGCCCCAGCATTTT
TRBJ1-5 TRBD1 NA TRBV5-6 16 CASSAGPAQGYQPQHF TGTGCCAGCAGCGCCGGACCCGCACAGGGGTATCAGCCCCAGCATTTT
TRBJ1-2 NA NA TRBV5-5 16 CASSSWTVPSDYGYTF TGTGCCAGCAGCTCGTGGACAGTCCCCTCGGACTATGGCTACACCTTC
TRBJ2-2 NA NA TRBV19 16 CASMGAGAGQAGELFF TGTGCCAGTATGGGGGCGGGAGCGGGACAGGCCGGGGAGCTGTTTTTT
TRBJ1-4 NA once TRBV5-6 15 CASSPERGTNEKLFF TGTGCCAGCAGCCCGGAGCGGGGGACTAATGAAAAACTGTTTTTT
TRBJ2-1 NA once TRBV7-8 16 CASSVPYSGSYNEQFF TGTGCCAGCAGCGTCCCGTATAGCGGATCCTACAATGAGCAGTTCTTC
TRBJ2-7 NA NA TRBV27 14 CASSLARGGYEQYF TGTGCCAGCAGTTTGGCCAGGGGAGGGTACGAGCAGTACTTC
TRBJ2-1 TRBD2 NA TRBV5-6 15 CASSIISGRRNEQFF TGTGCCAGCAGCATTATAAGCGGGAGAAGAAATGAGCAGTTCTTC
TRBJ2-7 TRBD2 NA TRBV10-2 14 CASRRTSGSPEQYF TGCGCCAGCAGACGGACTAGCGGTTCCCCGGAGCAGTACTTC